The 19 T cell receptor beta chains presented below share a single source sample, sequenced in a study of PD-L1 blockade in urothelial cancer. Specified time point: pretreatment peripheral blood. The method was immunoSEQ multiplex PCR; TCRdb's version includes in-frame clones alone and lacks a portion of them. The profile shows approximately 94,000 clones, more than 75% of them singletons. The input for sequencing was PBMCs, taken around atezolizumab (anti-PD-L1) treatment. Every receptor here comes from a man between 60 and 75 years old with urothelial cancer.

This chain connects TRBV28 to TRBJ2-7; 7 nucleotides line up with TRBD1. Germline V CDR1 and CDR2: MDHEN, SYDVKM. Trimming cost V 2 bases and J 0 bases; bases outside gene matches: 4. There are 15 residues in the CDR3. The CDR3 loop is CASSLPGQPSYEQYF. Written as DNA, the CDR3 is TGTGCCAGCAGTTTACCGGGACAGCCCTCCTACGAGCAGTACTTC.

The J gene is TRBJ1-2, the V gene TRBV4-2, with D uncertain. This CDR3 is built from 13 residues. Germline V gene data show CDR1 as LGHNA and CDR2 as YNFKEQ. V dropped 1 base and J dropped 6 bases, with 9 bases sitting between them. DNA of the CDR3: TGTGCCAGCAGCCAAGGCCAGTACCATGGCTACACCTTC. Residues: CASSQGQYHGYTF.

The chain joins TRBV5-1 to TRBJ2-5, with D tentatively TRBD2 (5 bases). With 1 base removed from V and 2 bases from J, the gap between germline ends came to 12 bases. The length of the CDR3 is 15 residues. Germline V lookup: CDR1 SGHRS, CDR2 YFSETQ. The DNA of the CDR3 is TGCGCCAGCAGCTTGCCCAGATCGGGACAAGAGACCCAGTACTTC. Amino acid sequence: CASSLPRSGQETQYF.

The chain joins TRBV5-1 to TRBJ2-5; D is unresolved. V lost 4 bases and J lost 1, with 2 bases in between. This CDR3 comprises 11 residues. The V gene's germline CDR1 is SGHRS and CDR2 YFSETQ. CDR3 coding DNA: TGCGCCAGCAGCCGCCAAGAGACCCAGTACTTC. This sequence encodes CASSRQETQYF.

This clone showed up just once. The chain is built from TRBV7-2 and TRBJ2-3; tentatively, D is TRBD2 (7 bases). The V end lost 3 bases, the J end lost 2 bases, and 12 bases lay between the germline ends. The V gene's germline CDR1 is SGHTA and CDR2 FQGNSA. The CDR3 covers 15 residues. CDR3 nucleotide sequence: TGTGCCAGCAGCTTTCCGGGGGGCCTCACAGATACGCAGTATTTT. Translating it yields CASSFPGGLTDTQYF.

This chain joins TRBV4-2 and TRBJ1-1; D call uncertain. There are 13 residues in the CDR3. The V gene lost 4 bases and the J gene lost 2 bases, with 8 bases spanning the gap. The germline V gene encodes CDR1 LGHNA and CDR2 YNFKEQ. The CDR3 DNA is TGTGCCAGCAGCCCGTATGTAAACACTGAAGCTTTCTTT. Amino acid sequence: CASSPYVNTEAFF.

The gene calls are TRBV10-3 and TRBJ2-1; TRBD2 is a possible D gene (6 bases). In germline, CDR1 is ENHRY, CDR2 SYGVKD. The CDR3 contains 16 residues. Trimming removed 6 bases from V and 7 bases from J, with 22 bases in between. In DNA form, the CDR3 reads TGTGCCATCAGAGCTGAACTTACCGGGGGAAGGAATGAGCAGTTCTTC. Its translation: CAIRAELTGGRNEQFF.

The V and J genes are TRBV19 and TRBJ1-6; D is ambiguous. There are 14 residues in the CDR3. V was shortened by 3 bases and J by 5 bases, with 8 bases between the two germline ends. Germline values: CDR1 LNHDA, CDR2 SQIVND (reference sequence). The CDR3 reads CASSMAPNNSPLHF. For the CDR3, the DNA is TGTGCCAGTAGTATGGCCCCGAATAATTCACCCCTCCACTTT.

The rearrangement links TRBV7-2 to TRBJ2-7, with TRBD2 identical over 7 bases. The CDR3 sequence is 15 residues long. V shed 1 base and J 3 bases; nucleotides not matched to a gene: 6. Germline assignment: CDR1 SGHTA and CDR2 FQGNSA. CDR3 loop: CASSLGSSGNYEQYF. The CDR3 coding sequence is TGTGCCAGCAGCTTAGGTTCTAGCGGTAACTACGAGCAGTACTTC.

This chain connects TRBV28 to TRBJ1-2; D not resolved. Trimming took off 7 bases at V and 4 bases at J, with 19 bases between the two ends. The CDR3 is 15 residues long. Germline V gene lookup returns CDR1 MDHEN and CDR2 SYDVKM. DNA for the CDR3: TGTGCCAGCACCCTCGCGGGGAGTGGGGTCTATGGCTACACCTTC. This translates into CASTLAGSGVYGYTF.

The genes are TRBV9 and TRBJ2-1; possible D gene TRBD1, 6 bases. Between the trimmed V and J ends, which lost 0 bases and 7 bases, there was a span of 11 bases. The germline V gene has CDR1 SGDLS and CDR2 YYNGEE. The CDR3 consists of 14 residues. CDR3 sequence reads: CASSVVQGRNEQFF. The CDR3 DNA sequence: TGTGCCAGCAGCGTAGTCCAGGGGCGAAATGAGCAGTTCTTC.

V usage is TRBV14 and J usage is TRBJ2-2, with 7 bases lining up with TRBD1. Germline CDR1 and CDR2: SGHDN and FVKESK. V was clipped by 4 bases and J by 1 base; unmatched bases: 6. The CDR3 runs to 16 residues. CDR3 sequence reads: CASSRRTGLNTGELFF. The CDR3 DNA sequence: TGTGCCAGCAGCCGCCGGACAGGCCTGAACACCGGGGAGCTGTTTTTT.

The J gene is TRBJ1-2, the V gene TRBV14; D is unresolved. Trimming stripped 2 bases from V and 2 bases from J, with 3 bases between. Germline CDR1 reads SGHDN; CDR2 reads FVKESK. This CDR3 comprises 12 residues. The CDR3 loop reads CASSQQNYGYTF. The CDR3 DNA is TGTGCCAGCAGCCAACAGAACTATGGCTACACCTTC.

V gene TRBV18 combines with J gene TRBJ2-6; 12 nucleotides agree with TRBD2. J gave up 2 bases and V 3 bases, and 5 bases lay outside the gene matches. The germline gives CDR1 KGHSH, CDR2 LQKENI. The CDR3 loop spans 18 amino acids. The CDR3: CASSPILAGGPGANVLTF. As DNA, the CDR3 is TGTGCCAGCTCACCCATTCTAGCGGGGGGGCCTGGGGCCAACGTCCTGACTTTC.

V usage is TRBV7-6 and J usage is TRBJ2-7; the match to TRBD1 covers 7 bases. The CDR3 totals 13 residues. Germline CDR1 and CDR2: SGHVS and FNYEAQ. The ends lost 0 bases at V and 7 bases at J; junction bases unmatched: 3. CDR3 loop: CASSLAAGGEQYF. CDR3 nucleotides: TGTGCCAGCAGCTTAGCGGCAGGGGGTGAGCAGTACTTC.

The sample holds a few counts of this clone. The chain carries TRBV30 and TRBJ2-7, with TRBD2 matching 7 bases. This CDR3 region has 18 residues. J gave up 1 base and V 0 bases, and 15 bases lay outside the gene matches. Germline values: CDR1 GTSNPN, CDR2 SVGIG (reference sequence). CDR3 bases: TGTGCCTGGAGTGTATTCTTTGCTCGCGGGAGTAGGTCCTACGAGCAGTACTTC. Translated, it gives CAWSVFFARGSRSYEQYF.

V is TRBV21-1 and J is TRBJ2-7; the table names TRBD2, a call not compared with the DNA. TRBV21-1 is tagged as a pseudogene. There are 15 residues in the CDR3. The CDR3 reads CASSNGGADFYEQYF. Written as DNA, the CDR3 is TGTGCCAGCAGCAACGGGGGGGCAGACTTCTACGAGCAGTACTTC.

The chain links TRBV11-2 to TRBJ1-2; 7 bases agree with TRBD1. From germline, CDR1 is SGHAT and CDR2 FQNNGV. The V gene end was trimmed by 7 bases and the J gene end by 2 bases; junction bases not matched to a gene: 7. CDR3 length equals 14 residues. The CDR3 nucleotides are TGTGCCAGCAACCCTGGACAGGCGAACTATGGCTACACCTTC. This sequence encodes CASNPGQANYGYTF.

The gene calls are TRBV21-1 and TRBJ1-1; the table's TRBD1 call for D was not verified on the DNA. TRBV21-1 constitutes a pseudogene. The CDR3 has 16 residues. Here the CDR3 reads CASSSRDKGVSPEAFF. In nucleotides, the CDR3 is TGTGCCAGCAGCAGCCGGGACAAAGGTGTTAGCCCTGAAGCTTTCTTT.